These 32 T cell receptor beta chains originate from one sample sequenced in a study of blood T cells in healthy people across ages. The authors ran a second PCR of 7 to 11 cycles using a sample-barcoded 5' primer and a J-beta primer mix. TCRdb reanalysed the 5' RACE reads using MiXCR and keeps one entry per CDR3 protein. The profile covers over 1.5 million distinct CDR3 sequences, with roughly 52% appearing a single time and approximately 2% taken by the ten largest. The sample was blood. These receptor sequences come from a woman aged 40 to 50 in good health.

The sample holds a few counts of this clonotype. V usage is TRBV7-9 and J usage is TRBJ2-7; maybe TRBD2 (6 bases). The CDR3 contains 12 residues. V was trimmed by 9 bases and J by 5 bases, leaving 14 bases between them. The germline V gene has CDR1 SEHNR and CDR2 FQNEAQ (reference sequence). This chain's CDR3 is CASTRDFHEQYF. The CDR3, as DNA: TGTGCCAGTACCAGGGACTTCCACGAGCAGTACTTC.

This clonotype was detected only a few times. The rearrangement links TRBV7-2 to TRBJ2-1; 12 bases are shared with TRBD2. This CDR3 region has 19 residues. V gave up 3 bases and J gave up 0 bases; unmatched junction bases: 9. Germline CDR1 reads SGHTA; CDR2 reads FQGNSA. The CDR3 protein is CASSLGRLAGGPSYNEQFF. CDR3 nucleotides: TGTGCCAGCAGCTTGGGACGGCTAGCGGGGGGGCCCTCCTACAATGAGCAGTTCTTC.

The chain couples TRBV5-6 to TRBJ2-1; D unclear. The DNA end is more similar to TRBJ2-7, so the J call may be wrong. The CDR3 length is 16 residues. The germline CDR1 and CDR2 sequences are SGHDT and YYEEEE. The CDR3 DNA is TGTGCCAGCAGCTTGTCCTCTTCGCGCTCCTACAATGAGCAGTACTTC. Residues: CASSLSSSRSYNEQYF.

The rearrangement links TRBV5-1 to TRBJ2-1; tentatively, D is TRBD1 or TRBD2 (5 bases each). The CDR3 runs to 16 residues. The V end lost 3 bases, the J end lost 6 bases, and 19 bases lay between the germline ends. Germline V gene data show CDR1 as SGHRS and CDR2 as YFSETQ. CDR3: CASSSPLALGTNEQFF. CDR3 coding DNA: TGCGCCAGCAGCTCGCCTCTAGCTTTAGGGACCAATGAGCAGTTCTTC. The full variable domain, rest sourced from reference TRBV5-1 and TRBJ2-1, is KAGVTQTPRYLIKTRGQQVTLSCSPISGHRSVSWYQQTPGQGLQFLFEYFSETQRNKGNFPGRFSGRQFSNSRSEMNVSTLELGDSALYLCASSSPLALGTNEQFFGPGTRLTVL.

This clonotype turned up a few times. This rearrangement joins TRBV7-6 to TRBJ2-1, with D perhaps matching TRBD1 (5 bases). Germline CDR1 SGHVS, CDR2 FNYEAQ. The V and J ends lost 1 base and 8 bases respectively, with 9 bases between them. The CDR3 spans 13 residues. This CDR3 is CASSLEGADEQFF. For the CDR3, the DNA is TGTGCCAGCAGCTTAGAAGGGGCCGATGAGCAGTTCTTC. The full variable domain, in which reference TRBV7-6 and TRBJ2-1 provide the parts outside the CDR3, is GAGVSQSPRYKVTKRGQDVALRCDPISGHVSLYWYRQALGQGPEFLTYFNYEAQQDKSGLPNDRFSAERPEGSISTLTIQRTEQRDSAMYRCASSLEGADEQFFGPGTRLTVL.

There are a few counts of this clonotype. The chain links TRBV6-5 to TRBJ2-3; 13 bases align to TRBD2. The CDR3 has 19 amino acids. Trimming took 0 bases from V and 6 from J; bases not matched to a gene: 12. Germline lookup yields CDR1 MNHEY and CDR2 SVGAGI. The CDR3 region is CASSYSVLRLAGGRDTQYF. In DNA form, the CDR3 reads TGTGCCAGCAGTTACTCAGTTCTCCGACTAGCGGGGGGTCGTGATACGCAGTATTTT.

This clonotype was recorded a few times. This chain uses TRBV29-1 with TRBJ2-5; no reliable D call. Germline V gene data show CDR1 as SQVTM and CDR2 as ANQGSEA. V was pared by 6 bases and J by 11 bases, with 28 bases between. This CDR3 contains 15 residues. This chain's CDR3 is CSVQMMADSTLEQYF. In DNA form, the CDR3 reads TGCAGCGTCCAAATGATGGCCGATTCGACGCTAGAGCAGTACTTC.

J is TRBJ2-5 and V is TRBV5-6; a weak D match, TRBD1 (6 bases). The germline V and J ends were trimmed by 4 bases and 11 bases, with 21 bases remaining between them. Germline V CDR1 and CDR2: SGHDT, YYEEEE. The CDR3 runs to 14 residues. The CDR3: CASSVAGVTVGQYF. The CDR3 coding sequence is TGTGCCAGCAGCGTGGCAGGGGTAACGGTCGGGCAGTACTTC. The variable domain in full, completed from reference TRBV5-6 and TRBJ2-5, reads DAGVTQSPTHLIKTRGQQVTLRCSPKSGHDTVSWYQQALGQGPQFIFQYYEEEERQRGNFPDRFSGHQFPNYSSELNVNALLLGDSALYLCASSVAGVTVGQYFGPGTRLLVL.

This clonotype was picked up a small number of times. The rearrangement uses TRBV5-6 and TRBJ2-4; TRBD1 matches at 8 bases. The CDR3 is made up of 15 amino acids. J gave up 8 bases and V 3 bases, and 10 bases lay outside the gene matches. Per the germline V gene, CDR1 is SGHDT and CDR2 is YYEEEE. In DNA, the CDR3 is TGTGCCAGCAGCTACATGCTCGGACAGGGAGACATTCAGTACTTC. Translation gives CASSYMLGQGDIQYF.

V is TRBV27 and J is TRBJ2-4; tentatively, D is TRBD1 (5 bases). Germline V CDR1 and CDR2: MNHEY, SMNVEV (reference sequence). The CDR3 spans 14 residues. V lost 4 bases, J lost 12 bases, and 19 bases lay in between. CDR3 region: CASSSRLERDSQYF. Written as DNA, the CDR3 is TGTGCCAGCAGTTCCAGACTGGAAAGAGACAGTCAGTACTTC.

The rearrangement uses TRBV24-1 and TRBJ2-7; TRBD1 matches at 8 bases. V trimming: 4 bases; J trimming: 5 bases; junction bases outside the gene matches: 9. Germline CDR1 and CDR2: KGHDR and SFDVKD. This CDR3 has 15 residues. The CDR3 reads CATSDPAAGGDEQYF. CDR3 DNA sequence: TGTGCCACCAGTGACCCTGCTGCAGGGGGCGACGAGCAGTACTTC.

The gene calls are TRBV20-1 and TRBJ1-1; 11 nucleotides align to TRBD1. V lost 6 bases, J lost 3 bases, and 6 bases stayed unmatched. The germline V gene has CDR1 DFQATT and CDR2 SNEGSKA (reference sequence). The CDR3 runs 14 residues. CDR3 sequence (DNA): TGCAGTGCCGGGACAGGGGGTTTTGACACTGAAGCTTTCTTT. Its protein is CSAGTGGFDTEAFF.

The chain is built from TRBV27 and TRBJ2-7; 7 bases are a match to TRBD1. The CDR3 length is 15 residues. J lost 2 bases, V lost 6 bases, and 10 bases had no gene match. Per the germline V gene, CDR1 is MNHEY and CDR2 is SMNVEV (reference sequence). CDR3 region: CASSSRDRTPYEQYF. The CDR3 DNA sequence: TGTGCCAGCAGCTCACGGGACAGAACTCCCTACGAGCAGTACTTC.

The V gene is TRBV27, the J gene TRBJ2-7; 7 positions match TRBD1. The CDR3 loop spans 14 amino acids. After removal of 5 bases from V and 7 bases from J, the junction contained 11 bases not matched to a gene. Looked up from germline, CDR1 is MNHEY and CDR2 is SMNVEV (reference sequence). CDR3 sequence reads: CASSHTGVREEQYF. CDR3 in DNA: TGTGCCAGCAGTCATACAGGGGTCCGGGAAGAGCAGTACTTC.

With regard to this clonotype: The junction shows a germline mismatch at one end, possibly a read error. The genes are TRBV3-1 and TRBJ1-2; 9 bases line up with TRBD1. This CDR3 is 19 amino acids long. From germline, CDR1 is LGHDT and CDR2 YNNKEL (reference sequence). CDR3 residues: CTSSPKRGQGGADNYGYTF. CDR3 bases: TGTACCAGCAGCCCCAAGAGGGGACAGGGTGGCGCAGATAACTATGGCTACACCTTC.

V gene TRBV29-1 combines with J gene TRBJ2-3; D might be TRBD1 (5 bases). This CDR3 comprises 11 residues. Germline V lookup: CDR1 SQVTM, CDR2 ANQGSEA. V was pared by 7 bases and J by 2 bases, with 7 bases between. The CDR3 loop reads CSDRTTDTQYF. DNA for the CDR3: TGCAGCGACAGGACCACAGATACGCAGTATTTT.

Concerning this clonotype: One junction end disagrees with the germline gene, perhaps due to a read error. V gene TRBV28 combines with J gene TRBJ2-1; D is possibly TRBD1 (5 bases). There are 13 residues in the CDR3. The germline gives CDR1 MDHEN, CDR2 SYDVKM. The CDR3 nucleotides are TGTGCCAGCAGTCGCACCGCAGGGTTTGAGCAGTCCTTC. Protein product: CASSRTAGFEQSF.

The chain has TRBV20-1 and TRBJ2-7, with TRBD2 matching 7 bases. CDR3 length: 12 amino acids. With 5 bases clipped from V and 3 bases from J, the junction kept 4 bases outside the gene matches. Germline V lookup: CDR1 DFQATT, CDR2 SNEGSKA (reference sequence). CDR3 nucleotides: TGCAGTGCTGGTCGGGGGGTCTACGAGCAGTACTTC. Amino acids: CSAGRGVYEQYF.

This sequence joins TRBV24-1 and TRBJ2-1; no firm D call. Trimming removed 0 bases at V and 4 bases at J, with 15 bases between. CDR1 and CDR2 from the germline V gene are KGHDR and SFDVKD. This CDR3 spans 17 amino acids. CDR3 coding DNA: TGTGCCACCAGTGATTTGCCCCACACAGCCGAATACAATGAGCAGTTCTTC. Translated: CATSDLPHTAEYNEQFF.

This clonotype was detected a few times. The rearrangement joins TRBV7-9 to TRBJ1-6; D gene unclear. Germline lookup yields CDR1 SEHNR and CDR2 FQNEAQ (reference sequence). The V end lost 2 bases, the J end lost 8 bases, and 10 bases lay between the germline ends. The CDR3 contains 14 residues. CDR3 residues: CASSLRAVDSPLHF. The CDR3 coding sequence is TGTGCCAGCAGCTTAAGGGCTGTGGATTCACCCCTCCACTTT.

Comment on this clonotype: Since the CDR3 does not end with the conserved phenylalanine or tryptophan, this likely comes from a read error. V is TRBV9 and J is TRBJ2-4; 7 nucleotides match TRBD2. CDR3 length: 16 residues. Germline CDR1 SGDLS, CDR2 YYNGEE. Trimming took 3 bases from V and 3 from J; bases not matched to a gene: 9. CDR3 sequence reads: CASSAWGEGSKNIQYL. In DNA form, the CDR3 reads TGTGCCAGCAGCGCCTGGGGGGAGGGTAGCAAAAACATTCAGTACTTA.

Worth noting for this clonotype: Germline and junction disagree at one end, which may indicate a read error. This sequence joins TRBV28 and TRBJ2-1; the D gene could be TRBD1 or TRBD2 (5 bases each). CDR3 length equals 12 residues. Germline V gene sequence: CDR1 MDHEN, CDR2 SYDVKM. This chain's CDR3 is CASSGRVGEQSF. CDR3 bases: TGTGCCAGCAGTGGCAGGGTTGGGGAGCAGTCCTTC.

There are a few counts of this clonotype. The V call is TRBV7-2, the J call TRBJ2-4; D unresolved. V was shortened by 4 bases and J by 2 bases, with 9 bases between the two germline ends. This CDR3 is built from 14 residues. Per the germline V gene, CDR1 is SGHTA and CDR2 is FQGNSA. CDR3 sequence reads: CASSSYNSKNIQYF. The CDR3 DNA reads TGTGCCAGCAGCTCGTACAATTCCAAAAACATTCAGTACTTC.

The chain's CDR3 is CASSDSGVYNEQFF. The CDR3 nucleotides are TGTGCCAGCAGTGATAGCGGGGTGTACAATGAGCAGTTCTTC. J is TRBJ2-1 and V is TRBV11-1, with TRBD2 identical over 8 bases. There are 14 residues in the CDR3. Germline V gives CDR1 SGHAT, CDR2 FQDESV (reference sequence). The trim removed 6 bases at V and 4 bases at J, leaving 5 bases unmatched.

The chain carries TRBV4-1 and TRBJ2-7, with D maybe TRBD1 (5 bases). The DNA end lines up better with TRBJ2-5; the J call may be wrong. There are 13 residues in the CDR3. Germline lookup yields CDR1 MGHRA and CDR2 YSYEKL. The CDR3 DNA reads as TGCGCCAGCAGCCATGCAGGGATGGAGACCCAGTACTTC. It specifies CASSHAGMETQYF.

The rearrangement uses TRBV5-1 and TRBJ2-1, with TRBD2 matching over 9 bases. The closer fit of TRBJ2-7 to the DNA end suggests the J call may be wrong. The V gene's germline CDR1 is SGHRS and CDR2 YFSETQ. The CDR3 totals 15 residues. The CDR3 nucleotides read TGCGCCAGCGCCCTAGCGGGGACCTCCTCCTACGAGCAGTACTTC. Residues: CASALAGTSSYEQYF.

The count of this clonotype is one. This chain joins TRBV12-3 or TRBV12-4 and TRBJ2-3, with no clear D. V was pared by 6 bases and J by 5 bases, with 9 bases between. The CDR3 spans 12 residues. The CDR3 DNA reads as TGTGCCAGCAGATTTAAGGTAGATACGCAGTATTTT. This gives the protein CASRFKVDTQYF.

A remark on this clonotype: The junction departs from the called germline gene at one end, perhaps through a read error. V is TRBV27 and J is TRBJ2-7, with D possibly TRBD2 on 6 matching bases. Germline CDR1 and CDR2: MNHEY and SMNVEV (reference sequence). The CDR3 covers 13 residues. The CDR3: CASSVSRGYEQYF. Here the CDR3 DNA reads TGTGCCAGCAGTGTATCCCGGGGGTACGAGCAGTACTTC.

The sample holds a few counts of this clonotype. The CDR3 DNA is TGTGCCAGCAGCCACCGCCAGCCTCCAATGAGGGAGCAGTACTTC. It yields the protein CASSHRQPPMREQYF. V usage is TRBV7-9 and J usage is TRBJ2-7; no definite D call. Germline V gives CDR1 SEHNR, CDR2 FQNEAQ (reference sequence). The V end was cut by 5 bases, the J end by 7 bases, with 21 bases between. This CDR3 spans 15 amino acids.

The table lists this clonotype with many counts. The chain links TRBV28 to TRBJ2-7; the D gene is possibly TRBD2 (5 bases). V was cut by 4 bases and J by 3 bases, with 7 bases left in between. Germline V lookup: CDR1 MDHEN, CDR2 SYDVKM. The CDR3 is 12 residues long. The CDR3 spells CASSWTGYEQYF. As DNA, the CDR3 is TGTGCCAGCAGTTGGACTGGCTACGAGCAGTACTTC.

The chain uses TRBV20-1 and TRBJ1-5; 7 nucleotides line up with TRBD1. Losses at the gene ends were 3 bases for V and 4 bases for J; bases not matched to a gene: 3. The CDR3 spans 13 residues. CDR1 is DFQATT and CDR2 is SNEGSKA in the germline V gene (reference sequence). CDR3 in DNA: TGCAGTGCTAGTGGGGGACAGAATCAGCCCCAGCATTTT. Residues: CSASGGQNQPQHF.

The rearrangement uses TRBV5-1 and TRBJ2-7, with 7 bases aligning to TRBD1. The V and J ends lost 7 bases and 6 bases, in that order; junction bases with no gene match: 4. CDR1 and CDR2 (germline): SGHRS, YFSETQ. CDR3 length: 11 residues. CDR3 bases: TGCGCCAGCGGCTCAGGGGGCGAGCAGTACTTC. Residues: CASGSGGEQYF.